The 10 T cell receptor beta chains listed next were all sequenced from one sample in a study of long-term antiretroviral therapy in people with HIV. Survey-level immunoSEQ v3.0 assays were run. Only in-frame clones appear in the TCRdb table, and some are missing; sequencing was by immunoSEQ multiplex PCR. The sample records 20,000 to 25,000 clones, around four fifths being singletons. The sequences come from unsorted PBMCs, collected roughly 4 years after starting antiretroviral therapy. These receptors originate from a man between 18 and 29 years old with HIV.

This sequence joins TRBV7-9 and TRBJ1-5, with D maybe TRBD1 (6 bases). The V gene's germline CDR1 is SEHNR and CDR2 FQNEAQ (reference sequence). The CDR3 consists of 13 residues. V was cut by 5 bases and J by 5 bases, with 10 bases left in between. The CDR3 DNA follows: TGTGCCAGCAGCCCCGGGACATATCAGCCCCAGCATTTT. Translation: CASSPGTYQPQHF.

The rearrangement joins TRBV5-1 to TRBJ2-5, with D possibly being TRBD1 (8 bases). Germline loops: CDR1 SGHRS, CDR2 YFSETQ. Trimming took off 4 bases at V and 2 bases at J, with 15 bases between the two ends. The CDR3 has 15 amino acids. CDR3 bases: TGCGCCAGCAGCGGGGGGGACAGGAGACAAGAGACCCAGTACTTC. This encodes CASSGGDRRQETQYF.

The CDR3 region is CASSSRTRGYQETQYF. Written as DNA, the CDR3 is TGTGCCAGCAGTTCTAGAACGAGAGGGTACCAAGAGACCCAGTACTTC. This chain connects TRBV28 to TRBJ2-5; tentative D call: TRBD2 (5 bases). This CDR3 is built from 16 residues. Germline lookup yields CDR1 MDHEN and CDR2 SYDVKM. V lost 4 bases, J lost 0 bases, and 15 bases lay in between.

This chain uses TRBV5-1 with TRBJ2-4; no reliable D call. V was clipped by 1 base and J by 1 base, with 12 bases between them. Germline CDR1 reads SGHRS; CDR2 reads YFSETQ. The CDR3 length is 16 residues. The CDR3 reads CASSLRPDHAKNIQYF. CDR3 sequence (DNA): TGCGCCAGCAGCTTGCGGCCAGACCATGCCAAAAACATTCAGTACTTC. The full variable domain, its missing parts supplied by reference TRBV5-1 and TRBJ2-4, is KAGVTQTPRYLIKTRGQQVTLSCSPISGHRSVSWYQQTPGQGLQFLFEYFSETQRNKGNFPGRFSGRQFSNSRSEMNVSTLELGDSALYLCASSLRPDHAKNIQYFGAGTRLSVL.

A few counts support this clone. The chain uses TRBV28 and TRBJ1-5, with 11 bases aligning to TRBD1. This CDR3 region has 14 residues. Germline trimming cut 4 bases from V and 5 bases from J; bases unmatched to any gene: 1. The germline gives CDR1 MDHEN, CDR2 SYDVKM. In nucleotides, the CDR3 is TGTGCCAGCAGTTGGACAGGGGGCTATCAGCCCCAGCATTTT. This encodes CASSWTGGYQPQHF. Using reference TRBV28 and TRBJ1-5 for the parts outside the CDR3, the full variable domain is DVKVTQSSRYLVKRTGEKVFLECVQDMDHENMFWYRQDPGLGLRLIYFSYDVKMKEKGDIPEGYSVSREKKERFSLILESASTNQTSMYLCASSWTGGYQPQHFGDGTRLSIL.

The gene calls are TRBV5-4 and TRBJ1-4, with D unclear. Germline-derived CDR1 and CDR2 are SGHNT and YYREEE (reference sequence). The V gene lost 4 bases and the J gene lost 7 bases, with 11 bases spanning the gap. The CDR3 sequence is 13 residues long. The CDR3 DNA reads as TGTGCCAGCAGCCCCCAAACGAGTGAAAAACTGTTTTTT. It codes for CASSPQTSEKLFF.

The chain has TRBV13 and TRBJ2-1; a possible D gene is TRBD1 (5 bases). Germline V gene lookup returns CDR1 PRHDT and CDR2 FYEKMQ (reference sequence). This CDR3 has 14 amino acids. Trimming took off 3 bases at V and 0 bases at J, with 6 bases between the two ends. CDR3 protein: CASSLQGSYNEQFF. The CDR3, as DNA: TGTGCCAGCAGCTTGCAGGGCTCCTACAATGAGCAGTTCTTC.

V is TRBV18 and J is TRBJ1-1, with 8 bases aligning to TRBD1. With V trimmed by 2 bases and J by 6 bases, 5 bases remained unmatched. This CDR3 has 14 amino acids. CDR1 is KGHSH, CDR2 LQKENI, per germline. DNA for the CDR3: TGTGCCAGCTCACCAGCCGACAGGGGTCCTGAAGCTTTCTTT. Translation: CASSPADRGPEAFF.

The V and J genes are TRBV2 and TRBJ1-5; TRBD1 matches 8 bases. The germline gives CDR1 SNHLY, CDR2 FYNNEI. V trimming: 5 bases; J trimming: 4 bases; junction bases outside the gene matches: 4. The CDR3 is 14 amino acids. The CDR3 loop reads CASSPQGANQPQHF. The CDR3, as DNA: TGTGCCAGCAGTCCCCAGGGGGCAAATCAGCCCCAGCATTTT. The whole variable domain, filled in from reference TRBV2 and TRBJ1-5, reads EPEVTQTPSHQVTQMGQEVILRCVPISNHLYFYWYRQILGQKVEFLVSFYNNEISEKSEIFDDQFSVERPDGSNFTLKIRSTKLEDSAMYFCASSPQGANQPQHFGDGTRLSIL.

The J gene is TRBJ2-2, the V gene TRBV19; D uncertain. The CDR3 length is 15 residues. V gave up 7 bases and J gave up 6 bases, with 18 bases separating them. Germline CDR1 LNHDA, CDR2 SQIVND (reference sequence). CDR3 sequence (DNA): TGTGCCAGTACTTCGACCAGGTACCCACCCGGGGAGCTGTTTTTT. As protein: CASTSTRYPPGELFF.